The 16 T cell receptor beta chains presented below share a single source sample, sequenced in a study of tumor-infiltrating lymphocytes in localized non-small cell lung cancer. Data came from immunoSEQ multiplex PCR; TCRdb stores just in-frame clones and leaves some out. The profile shows just over 14,000 clones, approximately 80% of them singletons. The sample comprised lung tumor tissue. Receptors originate from a human donor with non-small cell lung cancer.

The chain carries TRBV7-2 and TRBJ2-5; no clear D. The CDR3 consists of 14 residues. CDR1 and CDR2 from the germline V gene are SGHTA and FQGNSA. With 2 bases removed from V and 0 bases from J, the gap between germline ends came to 7 bases. The CDR3 region is CASSLFAYQETQYF. DNA of the CDR3: TGTGCCAGCAGCTTATTCGCGTACCAAGAGACCCAGTACTTC.

The V gene is TRBV20-1, the J gene TRBJ1-3; no clear D gene. The CDR3 loop spans 11 amino acids. Germline CDR1 is DFQATT and CDR2 is SNEGSKA (reference sequence). V lost 3 bases to trimming and J lost 2 bases, with 2 bases between them. The CDR3 protein is CSARTGNTIYF. The CDR3 nucleotides read TGCAGTGCTAGGACTGGAAACACCATATATTTT.

The rearrangement links TRBV7-9 to TRBJ2-5, with D maybe TRBD1 (5 bases). This CDR3 has 14 residues. Per germline, CDR1 SEHNR and CDR2 FQNEAQ (reference sequence). V was pared by 3 bases and J by 0 bases, with 8 bases between. This CDR3 reads CASSFQGDQETQYF. The CDR3, as DNA: TGTGCCAGCAGCTTTCAGGGCGACCAAGAGACCCAGTACTTC.

The J gene is TRBJ2-6, the V gene TRBV5-4; D is undetermined. Deletions cut 0 bases from V and 4 bases from J, with 8 bases between. From germline, CDR1 is SGHNT and CDR2 YYREEE (reference sequence). CDR3 length equals 15 residues. The CDR3 is CASSLGAPGANVLTF. The DNA of the CDR3 is TGTGCCAGCAGCTTGGGGGCTCCCGGGGCCAACGTCCTGACTTTC.

The chain is built from TRBV4-3 and TRBJ1-4, with 8 bases lining up with TRBD1. The trim removed 2 bases at V and 10 bases at J, leaving 9 bases unmatched. The germline V gene has CDR1 LGHNA and CDR2 YSLEER. The CDR3 contains 15 residues. The CDR3 reads CASSQQYSDRGKLFF. The CDR3 DNA sequence: TGCGCCAGCAGCCAACAATATTCTGACAGGGGAAAACTGTTTTTT.

This chain links TRBV5-5 with TRBJ2-1, with D unclear. Trimming removed 1 base at V and 6 bases at J, with 17 bases between. In germline, CDR1 is SGHKS, CDR2 YYEKEE (reference sequence). The CDR3 is 16 residues long. CDR3 region: CASSLPGKASRNEQFF. The DNA for the CDR3 is TGTGCCAGCAGCTTGCCTGGGAAGGCAAGTCGCAATGAGCAGTTCTTC.

CDR3 nucleotide sequence: TGTGCCAGCTCACCAGGATGGGGGAGGGATCAGCCCCAGCATTTT. This sequence encodes CASSPGWGRDQPQHF. This sequence joins TRBV18 and TRBJ1-5; D possibly corresponds to TRBD1 (5 bases). Germline CDR1 is KGHSH and CDR2 is LQKENI. The CDR3 totals 15 residues. V lost 2 bases and J 5 bases, leaving 13 bases between the germline ends.

This clone was found a few times. The chain couples TRBV15 to TRBJ2-1; D is undetermined. CDR1 and CDR2 (germline): LNHNV, YYDKDF (reference sequence). Trimming removed 0 bases from V and 8 bases from J, with 11 bases in between. CDR3 length: 14 residues. The CDR3 reads CATSRDAQSHEQFF. The CDR3 DNA sequence: TGTGCCACCAGCAGAGATGCACAGTCCCATGAGCAGTTCTTC.

The V gene is TRBV15, the J gene TRBJ1-4; D is unresolved. CDR1 and CDR2 from the germline V gene are LNHNV and YYDKDF (reference sequence). Trimming left V 1 base short and J 0 bases short, with 9 bases between. This CDR3 contains 16 residues. In nucleotides, the CDR3 is TGTGCCACCAGCAGAGGCGAGGTCACAACTAATGAAAAACTGTTTTTT. Amino acids: CATSRGEVTTNEKLFF.

There are a few counts of this clone. The gene calls are TRBV11-3 and TRBJ1-1; a weak D match, TRBD1 (5 bases). This CDR3 is 13 amino acids long. V lost 6 bases and J 0 bases, leaving 8 bases between the germline ends. Germline V gene lookup returns CDR1 SGHNT and CDR2 YENEEA. The CDR3 DNA reads TGTGCCAGCAGGGGGACCATGAACACTGAAGCTTTCTTT. Encoded protein: CASRGTMNTEAFF.

The chain combines TRBV5-4 with TRBJ2-5; D is undetermined. The CDR3 loop spans 12 amino acids. V was shortened by 0 bases and J by 3 bases, with 3 bases between the two germline ends. Germline V CDR1 and CDR2: SGHNT, YYREEE (reference sequence). The CDR3 region has the DNA TGTGCCAGCAGCTTGGGGGAAGAGACCCAGTACTTC. This codes for CASSLGEETQYF.

The chain joins TRBV7-6 to TRBJ1-1; weak D call: TRBD1 (5 bases). CDR3 size: 15 residues. Germline V gives CDR1 SGHVS, CDR2 FNYEAQ. V shed 1 base and J shed 8 bases, with 17 bases lying between them. The CDR3 region has the DNA TGTGCCAGCAGCTTAGACCGCGGGGGGGGGAAGGAAGCTTTCTTT. Its translation: CASSLDRGGGKEAFF.

This chain links TRBV7-2 with TRBJ1-1, with D perhaps TRBD1 (5 bases). The CDR3 totals 14 residues. Germline V gene lookup returns CDR1 SGHTA and CDR2 FQGNSA. V lost 2 bases and J lost 6, with 13 bases in between. The CDR3 DNA is TGTGCCAGCAGCTTATTTCAGGGTGTCTCTGAAGCTTTCTTT. As protein: CASSLFQGVSEAFF.

J is TRBJ1-1 and V is TRBV7-3; TRBD1 might be the D (5 bases). The germline V and J ends were trimmed by 7 bases and 0 bases, with 24 bases remaining between them. Germline V gene data show CDR1 as SGHTA and CDR2 as FQGTGA. This CDR3 is 18 amino acids long. The CDR3 sequence: CASTQNHGRAKMNTEAFF. The CDR3 DNA reads as TGTGCCAGCACCCAAAACCACGGCAGGGCGAAAATGAACACTGAAGCTTTCTTT.

The chain combines TRBV7-2 with TRBJ2-1; 10 positions agree with TRBD2. Germline-derived CDR1 and CDR2 are SGHTA and FQGNSA. V lost 6 bases and J lost 2; bases outside the gene matches: 7. This CDR3 comprises 16 residues. CDR3 bases: TGTGCCAGCAGAATTTCAGCGGGAGGGCCCTACAATGAGCAGTTCTTC. It yields the protein CASRISAGGPYNEQFF.

This clone is a singleton in its sample. V gene TRBV6-5 combines with J gene TRBJ2-7, with 11 bases identical to TRBD2. The V segment lost 7 bases and the J segment 7 bases; nucleotides outside the gene matches: 12. Germline values: CDR1 MNHEY, CDR2 SVGAGI. CDR3 size: 15 residues. CDR3 bases: TGTGCCAGCAAAGAAATAGCGGGAGGGCCTAAAGAGCAGTACTTC. This sequence encodes CASKEIAGGPKEQYF.